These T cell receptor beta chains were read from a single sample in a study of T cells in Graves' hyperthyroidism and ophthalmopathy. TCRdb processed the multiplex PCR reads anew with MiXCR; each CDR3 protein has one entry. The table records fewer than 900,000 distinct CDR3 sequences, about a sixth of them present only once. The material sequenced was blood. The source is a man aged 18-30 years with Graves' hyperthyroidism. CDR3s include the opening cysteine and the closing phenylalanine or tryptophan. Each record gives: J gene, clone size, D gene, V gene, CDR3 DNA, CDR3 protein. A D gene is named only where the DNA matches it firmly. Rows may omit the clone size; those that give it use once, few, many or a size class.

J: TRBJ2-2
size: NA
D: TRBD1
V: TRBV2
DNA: TGTGCCAGCAGCCAAGGACAGGGGGCGTCCACCGGGGAGCTGTTTTTT
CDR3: CASSQGQGASTGELFF

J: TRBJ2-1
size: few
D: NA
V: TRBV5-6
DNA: TGTGCCAGCAGTACATTCAATGAGCAGTTCTTC
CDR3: CASSTFNEQFF

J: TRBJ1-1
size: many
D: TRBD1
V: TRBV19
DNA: TGTGCCAGCTCAACAGGGGCCACTGAAGCTTTCTTT
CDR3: CASSTGATEAFF

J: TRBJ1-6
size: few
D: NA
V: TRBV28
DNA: TGTGCCAGCAGTTTATCGTCGGATTCACCCCTCCACTTT
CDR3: CASSLSSDSPLHF

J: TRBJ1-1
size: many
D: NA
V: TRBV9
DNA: TGTGCCAGCAGCGCCAGTGTGGGTGACACTGAAGCTTTCTTT
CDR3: CASSASVGDTEAFF

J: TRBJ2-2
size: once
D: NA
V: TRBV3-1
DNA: TGTGCCAGCAGCCGATACAGGGATAACACCGGGGAGCTGTTTTTT
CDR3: CASSRYRDNTGELFF

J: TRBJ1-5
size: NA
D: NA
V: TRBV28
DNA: TGTGCCAGCACTCCGGGTAGTCCCAGCAATCAGCCCCAGCATTTT
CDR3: CASTPGSPSNQPQHF

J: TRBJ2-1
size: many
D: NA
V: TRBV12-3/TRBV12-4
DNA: TGTGCCAGCAGTCTCACGCCTCTAGCGATCGATGAGCAGTTCTTC
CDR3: CASSLTPLAIDEQFF

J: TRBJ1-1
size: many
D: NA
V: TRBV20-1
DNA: TGCAGTGCTAGAGTCGGGGGGCCTCGGACTGAAGCTTTCTTT
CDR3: CSARVGGPRTEAFF

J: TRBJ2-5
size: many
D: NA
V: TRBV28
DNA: TGTGCCAGCAGCCCAGGCAGTCAGGGACGAGAGACCCAGTACTTC
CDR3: CASSPGSQGRETQYF

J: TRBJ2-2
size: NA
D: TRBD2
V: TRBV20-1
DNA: TGCAGTGCTAGAGTTGGTGTAGCGGGAGGCCCCCGTGGCGGGGAGCTGTTTTTT
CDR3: CSARVGVAGGPRGGELFF

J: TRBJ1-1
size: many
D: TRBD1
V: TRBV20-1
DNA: TGCAGTGCTAGAGATCCTAGACAGGGATCAACTGAAGCTTTCTTT
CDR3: CSARDPRQGSTEAFF

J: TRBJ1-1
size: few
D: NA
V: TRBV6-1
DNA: TGTGCCAGCGGGCGGTACACTGAAGCTTTCTTT
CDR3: CASGRYTEAFF

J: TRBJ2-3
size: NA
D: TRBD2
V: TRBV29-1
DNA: TGCAGCGTTGATGGACTAGCGGGAGGAGGCGATACGCAGTATTTT
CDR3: CSVDGLAGGGDTQYF

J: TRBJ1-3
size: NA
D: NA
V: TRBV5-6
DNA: TGTGCCAGCAGCTTGCCGCAGGGAACCATATATTTT
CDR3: CASSLPQGTIYF

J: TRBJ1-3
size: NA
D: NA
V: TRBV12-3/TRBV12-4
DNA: TGTGCCAGCAGTCCCCAGTTAATTAAAACCATATATTTT
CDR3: CASSPQLIKTIYF

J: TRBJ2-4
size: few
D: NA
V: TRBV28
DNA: TGTGCCAGCAGTTTCCCTGGAGCCAAAAACATTCAGTACTTC
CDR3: CASSFPGAKNIQYF

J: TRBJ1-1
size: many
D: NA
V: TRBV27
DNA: TGTGCCAGCAGTTTGATCCCAGGAATGAACACTGAAGCTTTCTTT
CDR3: CASSLIPGMNTEAFF

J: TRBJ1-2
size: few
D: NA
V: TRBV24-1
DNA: TGTGCCACCAGTGAGACGCGGGGAGGGTACGGCTACACCTTC
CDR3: CATSETRGGYGYTF

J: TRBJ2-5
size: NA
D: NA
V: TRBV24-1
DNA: TGTGCCACCAGTGATTCTAGACAGGGAGGAGAGACCCAGTACTTC
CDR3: CATSDSRQGGETQYF

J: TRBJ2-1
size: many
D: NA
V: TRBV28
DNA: TGTGCCAGCAGTACCGACTGGACCGACTACAATGAGCAGTTCTTC
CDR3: CASSTDWTDYNEQFF

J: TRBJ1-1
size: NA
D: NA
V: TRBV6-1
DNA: TGTGCCAGCAGTGAAGTGGGATGGGTGAACACTGAAGCTTTCTTT
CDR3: CASSEVGWVNTEAFF

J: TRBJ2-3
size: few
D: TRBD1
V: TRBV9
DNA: TGTGCCAGCAGCACCCGGACAGGGGGCTCCGCAGATACGCAGTATTTT
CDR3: CASSTRTGGSADTQYF

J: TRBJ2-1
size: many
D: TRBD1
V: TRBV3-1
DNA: TGTGCCAGCAGCCAAGAAGCGACAGGGGCAACGCAGTTCTTC
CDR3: CASSQEATGATQFF

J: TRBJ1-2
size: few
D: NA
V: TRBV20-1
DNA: TGCAGTGCCCGGACCCAACTGGACTATGGCTACACCTTC
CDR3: CSARTQLDYGYTF